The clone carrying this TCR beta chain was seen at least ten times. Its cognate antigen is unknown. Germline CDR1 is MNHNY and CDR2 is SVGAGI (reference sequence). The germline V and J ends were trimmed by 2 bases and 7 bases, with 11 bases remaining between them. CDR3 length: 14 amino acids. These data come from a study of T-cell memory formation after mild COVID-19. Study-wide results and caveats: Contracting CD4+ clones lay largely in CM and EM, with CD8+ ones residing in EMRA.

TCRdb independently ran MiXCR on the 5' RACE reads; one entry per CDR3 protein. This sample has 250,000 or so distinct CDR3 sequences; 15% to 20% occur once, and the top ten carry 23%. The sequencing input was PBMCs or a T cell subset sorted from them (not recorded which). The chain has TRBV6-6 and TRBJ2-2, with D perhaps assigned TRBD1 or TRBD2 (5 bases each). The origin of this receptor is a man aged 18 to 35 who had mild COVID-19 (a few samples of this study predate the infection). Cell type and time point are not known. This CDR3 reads CASSYGGRNGELFF. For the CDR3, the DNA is TGTGCCAGCAGTTACGGGGGTAGGAACGGGGAGCTGTTTTTT.